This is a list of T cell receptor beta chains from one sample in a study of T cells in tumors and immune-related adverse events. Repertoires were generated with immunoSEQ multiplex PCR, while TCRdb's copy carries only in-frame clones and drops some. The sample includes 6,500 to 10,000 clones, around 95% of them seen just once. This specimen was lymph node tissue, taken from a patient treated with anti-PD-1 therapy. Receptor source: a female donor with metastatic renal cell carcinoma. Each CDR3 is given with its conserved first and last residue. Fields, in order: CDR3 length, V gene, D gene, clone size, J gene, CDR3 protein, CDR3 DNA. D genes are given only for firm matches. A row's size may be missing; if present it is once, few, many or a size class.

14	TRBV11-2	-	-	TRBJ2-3	CASSLGVSTDTQYF	TGTGCCAGCAGCTTAGGGGTTAGCACAGATACGCAGTATTTT
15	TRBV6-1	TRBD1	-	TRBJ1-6	CASSEAGQGNSPLHF	TGTGCCAGCAGTGAAGCGGGACAGGGGAATTCACCCCTCCACTTT
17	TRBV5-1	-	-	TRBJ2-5	CASSLGTRDWKVETQYF	TGCGCCAGCAGCTTGGGAACCCGGGACTGGAAGGTAGAGACCCAGTACTTC
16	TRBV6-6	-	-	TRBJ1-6	CASSYHPLIDNSPLHF	TGTGCCAGCAGTTACCACCCTCTGATAGATAATTCACCCCTCCACTTT
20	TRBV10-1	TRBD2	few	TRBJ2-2	CASSDRVPGLAPPNTGELFF	TGCGCCAGCAGTGACCGCGTCCCGGGACTAGCCCCACCGAACACCGGGGAGCTGTTTTTT
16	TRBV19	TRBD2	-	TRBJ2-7	CASSRAGRERSYEQYF	TGTGCCAGTAGTAGAGCAGGGCGGGAGAGATCCTACGAGCAGTACTTC
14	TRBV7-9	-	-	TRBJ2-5	CASSSPGGGKTQYF	TGTGCCAGCAGCTCACCGGGCGGCGGGAAGACCCAGTACTTC
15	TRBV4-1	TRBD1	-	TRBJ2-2	CASSQDDRGTGELFF	TGCGCCAGCAGCCAAGACGACAGGGGCACCGGGGAGCTGTTTTTT
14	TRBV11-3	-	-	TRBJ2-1	CASSWASSYNEQFF	TGTGCCAGCAGCTGGGCGAGCTCCTACAATGAGCAGTTCTTC
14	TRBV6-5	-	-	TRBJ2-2	CASSRLQGTGELFF	TGTGCCAGCAGCCGACTACAGGGTACCGGGGAGCTGTTTTTT
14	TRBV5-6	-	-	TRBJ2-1	CASSLQTGTNEQFF	TGTGCCAGCAGCCTACAAACCGGGACTAATGAGCAGTTCTTC
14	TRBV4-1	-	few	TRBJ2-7	CASSLLDTSYEQYF	TGCGCCAGCAGCCTTTTGGATACTTCCTACGAGCAGTACTTC
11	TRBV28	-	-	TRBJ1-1	CASSAIGEAFF	TGTGCCAGCAGTGCCATCGGAGAAGCTTTCTTT
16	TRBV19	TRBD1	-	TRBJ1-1	CASSSGQGGWETEAFF	TGTGCCAGTAGTTCGGGACAGGGGGGTTGGGAAACTGAAGCTTTCTTT
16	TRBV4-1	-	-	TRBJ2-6	CASSQNQGIRANVLTF	TGCGCCAGCAGCCAAAACCAGGGTATTAGGGCCAACGTCCTGACTTTC
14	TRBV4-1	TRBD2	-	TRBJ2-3	CASSQGLATDTQYF	TGCGCCAGCAGCCAGGGACTAGCAACAGATACGCAGTATTTT
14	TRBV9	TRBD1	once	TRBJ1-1	CASSMTGRDTEAFF	TGTGCCAGCAGCATGACAGGGCGGGACACTGAAGCTTTCTTT
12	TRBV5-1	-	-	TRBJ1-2	CASRWGNYGYTF	TGCGCCAGCAGGTGGGGAAACTATGGCTACACCTTC
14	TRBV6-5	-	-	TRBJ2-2	CASRRGRATGELFF	TGTGCCAGCCGACGAGGCAGGGCTACCGGGGAGCTGTTTTTT
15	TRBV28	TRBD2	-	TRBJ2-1	CASSLWTSAANEQFF	TGTGCCAGCAGTTTATGGACTAGCGCGGCCAATGAGCAGTTCTTC
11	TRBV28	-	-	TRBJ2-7	CASSFSYEQYF	TGTGCCAGCAGTTTTTCTTACGAGCAGTACTTC
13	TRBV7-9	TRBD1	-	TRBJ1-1	CASSLVQGAITFF	TGTGCCAGCAGCTTAGTTCAGGGGGCGATCACTTTCTTT
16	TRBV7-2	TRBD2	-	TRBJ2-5	CASSLPHLAGRETQYF	TGTGCCAGCAGCTTACCCCACTTAGCGGGGAGGGAGACCCAGTACTTC
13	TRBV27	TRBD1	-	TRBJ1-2	CASSPTGTYGYTF	TGTGCCAGCAGCCCGACAGGGACCTATGGCTACACCTTC
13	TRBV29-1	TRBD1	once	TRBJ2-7	CSVETGPAYEQYF	TGCAGCGTGGAGACAGGGCCGGCCTACGAGCAGTACTTC
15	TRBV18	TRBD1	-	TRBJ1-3	CASSPRDRAGNTIYF	TGTGCCAGCTCACCCCGGGACAGGGCTGGAAACACCATATATTTT
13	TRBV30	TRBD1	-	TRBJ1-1	CAWSGTGNTEAFF	TGTGCCTGGAGTGGGACAGGGAATACTGAAGCTTTCTTT
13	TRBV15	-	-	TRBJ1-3	CATSRDRRNTIYF	TGTGCCACCAGCAGAGATCGGCGAAACACCATATATTTT
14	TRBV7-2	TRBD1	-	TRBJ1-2	CASSLQGALGGYTF	TGTGCCAGCAGCTTACAGGGGGCGTTAGGGGGCTACACCTTC
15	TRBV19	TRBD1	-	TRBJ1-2	CASSEPGQGVFGYTF	TGTGCCAGTAGTGAACCGGGACAGGGTGTGTTTGGCTACACCTTC
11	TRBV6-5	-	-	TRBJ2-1	CASSRYNEQFF	TGTGCCAGCAGTCGTTACAATGAGCAGTTCTTC
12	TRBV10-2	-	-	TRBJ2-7	CASRRRDYEQYF	TGCGCCAGCAGACGACGAGACTACGAGCAGTACTTC
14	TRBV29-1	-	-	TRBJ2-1	CSVAQGSRGTEQFF	TGCAGCGTCGCCCAGGGGTCCCGGGGCACGGAGCAGTTCTTC
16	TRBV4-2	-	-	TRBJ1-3	CASSLGQRRSGNTIYF	TGTGCCAGCAGCCTTGGACAACGCAGGTCTGGAAACACCATATATTTT
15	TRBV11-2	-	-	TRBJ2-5	CASSAGHTYAETQYF	TGTGCCAGCAGCGCCGGCCACACCTATGCAGAGACCCAGTACTTC
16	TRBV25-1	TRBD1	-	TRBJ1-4	CASSEFRQGGYEKLFF	TGTGCCAGCAGTGAATTTCGACAGGGGGGATATGAAAAACTGTTTTTT